The clone carrying this T cell receptor beta chain showed up many times. TCRdb processed the RACE reads anew with MiXCR; each CDR3 protein has one entry. Of some 200,000 distinct CDR3 sequences listed, 25% to 30% were seen once; the top ten hold about 2.8%. Germline CDR1 and CDR2: DFQATT and SNEGSKA (reference sequence). The CDR3 sequence is 13 residues long. Trimming took off 6 bases at V and 3 bases at J, with 14 bases between the two ends. Time point noted: pre-sensitization, week 0. Documented treatment: therapeutic diphenylcyclopropenone sensitization with weekly scalp DPC. Blood, whole and unfractionated, served as the source for total RNA extraction. These data belong to a study of human T cells and chemical hapten exposure. Study as a whole: Enrolled patients were predominantly female and had alopecia areata, totalis or universalis. It was small differences in pooled library volume that mainly caused per-sample TCR yields to vary.

The chain recombines TRBV20-1 with TRBJ1-1; perhaps TRBD1 as D (5 bases). Sequencing was performed on whole blood, taken in connection with sensitization to the hapten diphenylcyclopropenone (DPC). This TCR was sampled from a woman in her 30s with alopecia areata. Some clones in this sample may be carry-over from other donors' samples. This CDR3 is CSAKVTVHTEAFF. The CDR3 nucleotides are TGCAGTGCCAAGGTGACAGTTCACACTGAAGCTTTCTTT.